The source of this TCR beta chain is a study of radiotherapy plus CTLA-4 blockade in lung cancer. Turning to the study itself: Objective responses were recorded in more than 15% of patients, with disease control recorded in roughly 31%. Whole-study results and caveats: Per reports, early blood T cell clone dynamics, plus interferon-beta, forecast response most strongly. TCR clones from tumors expanded in blood after radiotherapy plus ipilimumab.

V lost 6 bases to trimming and J lost 1 base; unmatched junction nucleotides: 8. The CDR3 spans 15 residues. Germline V gene lookup returns CDR1 MNHNY and CDR2 SVGAGI (reference sequence). Enrolled patients, whose metastatic non-small-cell lung cancer was chemo-refractory, received focal radiation plus CTLA-4 blockade with ipilimumab. Data came from immunoSEQ multiplex PCR; TCRdb stores just in-frame clones and leaves some out. The data show about 100,000 clones, roughly four fifths seen once. In its sample, this clone was seen once. Its specificity is unknown. The J gene is TRBJ2-7, the V gene TRBV6-6; TRBD2 aligns across 8 bases. Material: peripheral blood, obtained from a patient treated with radiotherapy plus ipilimumab. This TCR derives from a human donor with non-small cell lung cancer who had stable disease on radiotherapy plus ipilimumab. The CDR3, as DNA: TGTGCCAGCAGACAAACCGGGACTAGGTCCTACGAGCAGTACTTC. This codes for CASRQTGTRSYEQYF.